A single sample gave rise to the 14 T cell receptor beta chains below, sequenced in a study of blood T cell repertoires in COVID-19. The protocol was immunoSEQ multiplex PCR, while the TCRdb copy is restricted to in-frame clones and leaves out a portion. This table holds around 250,000 clones, 65% to 90% found once. Material for sequencing was PBMCs or T cells enriched from blood (not recorded which). All receptors come from a woman in her fifties or sixties with acute COVID-19.

This clone has a count of ten or more. The V gene is TRBV18, the J gene TRBJ1-1; D possibly corresponds to TRBD1 (5 bases). CDR1 and CDR2 from the germline V gene are KGHSH and LQKENI. Trimming removed 3 bases from V and 5 bases from J, with 16 bases in between. CDR3 length: 15 residues. DNA of the CDR3: TGTGCCAGCTCACCCGGGGGGGAGGCGCGAACTGAAGCTTTCTTT. It specifies CASSPGGEARTEAFF.

The chain has TRBV10-2 and TRBJ1-1; D is undetermined. Trimming removed 7 bases from V and 1 base from J, with 10 bases in between. Germline V CDR1 and CDR2: WSHSY, SAAADI. The CDR3 contains 13 residues. As DNA, the CDR3 is TGCGCCAGCATGGGCAGCCAGAACACTGAAGCTTTCTTT. Amino acid sequence: CASMGSQNTEAFF.

The chain links TRBV2 to TRBJ1-2; 10 nucleotides agree with TRBD1. The germline CDR1 and CDR2 sequences are SNHLY and FYNNEI. V trimming: 9 bases; J trimming: 4 bases; junction bases outside the gene matches: 5. This CDR3 is built from 13 residues. CDR3 sequence reads: CASRQGAGYGYTF. In nucleotides, the CDR3 is TGTGCCAGTAGACAGGGGGCCGGCTATGGCTACACCTTC. The complete variable domain, with remaining parts taken from reference TRBV2 and TRBJ1-2, reads EPEVTQTPSHQVTQMGQEVILRCVPISNHLYFYWYRQILGQKVEFLVSFYNNEISEKSEIFDDQFSVERPDGSNFTLKIRSTKLEDSAMYFCASRQGAGYGYTFGSGTRLTVV.

The V call is TRBV19, the J call TRBJ2-5; D remains unclear. The CDR3 runs to 13 residues. V was cut by 9 bases and J by 2 bases, with 13 bases left in between. Looked up from germline, CDR1 is LNHDA and CDR2 is SQIVND (reference sequence). In DNA form, the CDR3 reads TGTGCCAGCGCCACAGTATTGCAAGAGACCCAGTACTTC. This encodes CASATVLQETQYF.

V is TRBV2 and J is TRBJ2-6, with 8 bases aligning to TRBD1. Trimming removed 8 bases from V and 2 bases from J; junction bases left unmatched: 2. Germline lookup yields CDR1 SNHLY and CDR2 FYNNEI. The CDR3 sequence is 14 residues long. The CDR3 DNA follows: TGTGCCAGCGAGACAGGGGCTGGGGCCAACGTCCTGACTTTC. Protein: CASETGAGANVLTF.

V and J are TRBV5-1 and TRBJ2-6; 8 bases map to TRBD1. Per the germline V gene, CDR1 is SGHRS and CDR2 is YFSETQ. V shed 4 bases and J 0 bases; nucleotides not matched to a gene: 6. This CDR3 has 17 residues. The CDR3 DNA is TGCGCCAGCAGCCTCCGGGACAGGAACTCTGGGGCCAACGTCCTGACTTTC. Amino acids: CASSLRDRNSGANVLTF.

The J gene is TRBJ1-1, the V gene TRBV12-3 or TRBV12-4, with D maybe TRBD1 (5 bases). CDR3 length equals 13 residues. Trimming left V 6 bases short and J 2 bases short, with 10 bases between. The CDR3, as DNA: TGTGCCAGCAGCCCGACAGTTAACACTGAAGCTTTCTTT. It specifies CASSPTVNTEAFF.

The chain links TRBV27 to TRBJ1-4, with a tentative D call TRBD1 (5 bases). In germline, CDR1 is MNHEY, CDR2 SMNVEV (reference sequence). The germline V and J ends were trimmed by 5 bases and 8 bases, with 18 bases remaining between them. This CDR3 has 15 amino acids. The DNA for the CDR3 is TGTGCCAGCAGTCCCGGGACTGTTGACCGGGAAAAACTGTTTTTT. Translated: CASSPGTVDREKLFF.

This sequence joins TRBV11-3 and TRBJ2-3, with 13 positions matching TRBD2. The CDR3 contains 17 residues. Losses at the gene ends were 3 bases for V and 7 bases for J; bases not matched to a gene: 10. CDR1 and CDR2 from the germline V gene are SGHNT and YENEEA. CDR3 DNA sequence: TGTGCCAGCAGCTTCACCACTAGCGGGGGGGCGAGGAATACGCAGTATTTT. The encoded protein is CASSFTTSGGARNTQYF.

V is TRBV6-4 and J is TRBJ2-3; 11 bases agree with TRBD2. Looked up from germline, CDR1 is MRHNA and CDR2 is SNTAGT. CDR3 size: 16 residues. V lost 5 bases and J lost 3; bases outside the gene matches: 7. CDR3 sequence (DNA): TGTGCCAGCAGTCCTAGCGGGGGGTTCAGTACAGATACGCAGTATTTT. Residues: CASSPSGGFSTDTQYF.

V is TRBV12-3 or TRBV12-4 and J is TRBJ1-2, with D unclear. The CDR3 runs to 13 residues. Trimming shortened V by 4 bases and J by 5 bases, and 11 bases separated the two germline ends. The CDR3 nucleotides read TGTGCCAGCAGTTCCTCCTCGTTGTATGGCTACACCTTC. Residues: CASSSSSLYGYTF.

The chain combines TRBV6-2 or TRBV6-3 with TRBJ1-5; 7 nucleotides align to TRBD1. Losses at the gene ends were 2 bases for V and 2 bases for J; bases not matched to a gene: 0. Germline V gene sequence: CDR1 MNHEY, CDR2 SVGEGT. The CDR3 runs to 14 residues. Here the CDR3 reads CASSYGQGNQPQHF. The CDR3 DNA follows: TGTGCCAGCAGTTACGGACAGGGCAATCAGCCCCAGCATTTT.

V gene TRBV30 combines with J gene TRBJ1-1, with TRBD1 as a possible D gene (5 bases). The CDR3 is 15 amino acids. Germline CDR1 GTSNPN, CDR2 SVGIG (reference sequence). V was trimmed by 1 base and J by 1 base, leaving 13 bases between them. In nucleotides, the CDR3 is TGTGCCTGGAGTGGGCGGGGACGGCCGAACACTGAAGCTTTCTTT. Encoded protein: CAWSGRGRPNTEAFF. Drawing the rest from reference TRBV30 and TRBJ1-1, the complete variable domain is SQTIHQWPATLVQPVGSPLSLECTVEGTSNPNLYWYRQAAGRGLQLLFYSVGIGQISSEVPQNLSASRPQDRQFILSSKKLLLSDSGFYLCAWSGRGRPNTEAFFGQGTRLTVV.

The chain carries TRBV10-3 and TRBJ1-5; 7 positions agree with TRBD1. This CDR3 spans 14 amino acids. Germline CDR1 and CDR2: ENHRY and SYGVKD. Trimming at V came to 6 bases and at J to 5 bases, leaving 7 bases not matched to a gene. DNA for the CDR3: TGTGCCATCAGCATGGAGACAGGGTATCAGCCCCAGCATTTT. It codes for CAISMETGYQPQHF.